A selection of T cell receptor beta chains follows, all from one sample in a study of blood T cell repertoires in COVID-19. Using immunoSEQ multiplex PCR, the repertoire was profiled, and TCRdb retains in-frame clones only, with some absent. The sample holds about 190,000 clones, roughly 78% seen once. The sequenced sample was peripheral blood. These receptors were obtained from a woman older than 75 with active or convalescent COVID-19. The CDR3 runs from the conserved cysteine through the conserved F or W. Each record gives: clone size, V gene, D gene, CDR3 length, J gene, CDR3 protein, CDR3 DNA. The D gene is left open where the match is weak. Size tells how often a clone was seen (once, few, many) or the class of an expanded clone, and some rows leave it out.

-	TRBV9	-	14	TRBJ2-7	CASSVGLPSYEQYF	TGTGCCAGCAGCGTGGGCCTACCTTCCTACGAGCAGTACTTC
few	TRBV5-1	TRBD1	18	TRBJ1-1	CASSSSGTGAQYGTEAFF	TGCGCCAGCAGCTCGTCCGGGACAGGGGCGCAATACGGCACTGAAGCTTTCTTT
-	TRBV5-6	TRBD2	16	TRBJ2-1	CASSWVSGGYTNEQFF	TGTGCCAGCAGCTGGGTTAGCGGGGGGTATACAAATGAGCAGTTCTTC
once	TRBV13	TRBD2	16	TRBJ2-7	CASSAKLAGYPYEQYF	TGTGCCAGCAGCGCAAAACTAGCGGGGTACCCCTACGAGCAGTACTTC
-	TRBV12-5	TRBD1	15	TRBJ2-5	CASGWGQGHLETQYF	TGTGCTAGTGGTTGGGGACAGGGTCATTTGGAGACCCAGTACTTC
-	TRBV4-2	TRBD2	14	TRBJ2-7	CASSQGPGLIEQYF	TGTGCCAGCAGCCAAGGCCCGGGACTAATAGAGCAGTACTTC
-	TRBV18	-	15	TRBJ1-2	CASSPNPILNYGYTF	TGTGCCAGCTCACCAAATCCTATCCTCAACTATGGCTACACCTTC
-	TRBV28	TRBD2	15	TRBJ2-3	CASSERGRNTDTQYF	TGTGCCAGCTCGGAGCGGGGGCGAAACACAGATACGCAGTATTTT
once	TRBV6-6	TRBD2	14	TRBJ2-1	CASRPGLAGNEQFF	TGTGCCAGCAGACCCGGACTAGCTGGCAATGAGCAGTTCTTC
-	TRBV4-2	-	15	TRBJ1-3	CASSPSEGSGNTIYF	TGTGCCAGCAGCCCGAGCGAGGGCTCTGGAAACACCATATATTTT
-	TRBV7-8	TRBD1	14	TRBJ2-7	CASSLWGQEGEQYF	TGTGCCAGCAGCTTATGGGGACAGGAAGGCGAGCAGTACTTC
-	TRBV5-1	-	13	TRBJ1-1	CASNREMNTEAFF	TGCGCCAGCAATCGGGAGATGAACACTGAAGCTTTCTTT
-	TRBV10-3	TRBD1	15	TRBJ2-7	CAISEGTGRSYEQYF	TGTGCCATCAGTGAGGGGACAGGGCGGTCCTACGAGCAGTACTTC
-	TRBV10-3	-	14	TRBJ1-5	CAISAGDSNQPQHF	TGTGCCATCAGTGCGGGAGACAGTAATCAGCCCCAGCATTTT
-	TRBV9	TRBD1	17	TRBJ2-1	CASSVTGVLQQGNEQFF	TGTGCCAGCAGCGTCACAGGGGTTCTACAACAGGGCAATGAGCAGTTCTTC
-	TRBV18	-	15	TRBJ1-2	CASSPSIGAVEGYTF	TGTGCCAGCTCACCATCTATAGGGGCGGTGGAAGGCTACACCTTC
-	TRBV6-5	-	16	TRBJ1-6	CASSYVGGAENSPLHF	TGTGCCAGCAGTTATGTCGGGGGGGCGGAGAATTCACCCCTCCACTTT
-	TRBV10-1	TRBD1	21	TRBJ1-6	CASSESCVGQGESSYNSPLHF	TGCGCCAGCAGTGAGTCATGTGTGGGACAGGGGGAGAGCTCCTATAATTCACCCCTCCACTTT